This TCR beta chain was documented in a study of blood T cell repertoires in COVID-19. Study overall: The samples span acute and convalescent COVID-19 from the United States, Italy and Spain. PBMCs, B-cell-depleted T cells, or T cells were the source of the cDNA or gDNA that made up the material.

In the original processing: Cell counts per sample came from amplifying reference gene primers. The repertoire was sequenced with immunoSEQ multiplex PCR; TCRdb's copy has only in-frame clones and lacks some. V, J and clone size are those of that table, while D and trimming were read from the DNA. This sample has tens of thousands of clones, with approximately 91% found just once. Per germline, CDR1 MNHEY and CDR2 SVGEGT. The CDR3 is 16 residues long. Trimming cost V 6 bases and J 0 bases, with 16 bases left between them. The source material was peripheral blood. The rearrangement links TRBV6-2 or TRBV6-3 to TRBJ2-3; tentative D call: TRBD1 (6 bases). The receptor's source is a man between 65 and 85 years old with acute or convalescent COVID-19. The CDR3, as DNA: TGTGCCAGCAGCATACCGACAGGACTGAGCACAGATACGCAGTATTTT. Translating it yields CASSIPTGLSTDTQYF.